The 26 T cell receptor beta chains below were found in one sample sequenced in a study of OX40 agonist ivuxolimab in advanced cancers. The method was immunoSEQ multiplex PCR; TCRdb's version includes in-frame clones alone and lacks a portion of them. The table includes roughly 130,000 clones, about 93% detected once. The source was CD4+ or CD8+ T cells sorted from blood, collected in a trial of the OX40 agonist ivuxolimab. The receptor set was obtained from an adult with an advanced solid tumor such as melanoma, head and neck, liver or kidney cancer.

The chain has TRBV18 and TRBJ1-4; weak D call: TRBD1 (5 bases). Germline-derived CDR1 and CDR2 are KGHSH and LQKENI. V was pared by 5 bases and J by 0 bases, with 13 bases between. The CDR3 loop spans 16 amino acids. The CDR3 DNA reads TGTGCCAGCTCAAAGGGACGGGGAGCAACTAATGAAAAACTGTTTTTT. The encoded protein is CASSKGRGATNEKLFF.

CDR3 region: CATRAGTAETQYF. In DNA form, the CDR3 reads TGTGCCACCAGAGCCGGGACAGCAGAGACCCAGTACTTC. The chain is built from TRBV15 and TRBJ2-5; TRBD1 aligns across 7 bases. This CDR3 is 13 amino acids long. With 6 bases clipped from V and 4 bases from J, the junction kept 5 bases outside the gene matches. Germline V gene lookup returns CDR1 LNHNV and CDR2 YYDKDF (reference sequence). The full variable domain, its missing parts supplied by reference TRBV15 and TRBJ2-5, is DAMVIQNPRYQVTQFGKPVTLSCSQTLNHNVMYWYQQKSSQAPKLLFHYYDKDFNNEADTPDNFQSRRPNTSFCFLDIRSPGLGDTAMYLCATRAGTAETQYFGPGTRLLVL.

The chain combines TRBV29-1 with TRBJ2-7; TRBD1 agrees at 10 bases. The length of the CDR3 is 14 residues. Germline CDR1 and CDR2: SQVTM and ANQGSEA. V dropped 6 bases and J dropped 3; count of bases not matched to a gene: 8. CDR3 nucleotides: TGCAGCGTCGAAACCGGGACAGGGGTCTACGAGCAGTACTTC. Residues: CSVETGTGVYEQYF.

The chain links TRBV7-3 to TRBJ2-3; TRBD2 agrees at 10 bases. The CDR3 is 17 residues long. Per germline, CDR1 SGHTA and CDR2 FQGTGA. V shed 1 base and J 1 base; nucleotides not matched to a gene: 5. This CDR3 reads CASSLKTGTSGTDTQYF. CDR3 bases: TGTGCCAGCAGCTTAAAAACCGGGACTAGCGGCACAGATACGCAGTATTTT.

The rearrangement joins TRBV27 to TRBJ2-1; 12 nucleotides line up with TRBD2. This CDR3 is 15 amino acids long. The V segment lost 5 bases and the J segment 8 bases; nucleotides outside the gene matches: 7. Germline V CDR1 and CDR2: MNHEY, SMNVEV (reference sequence). The CDR3 loop reads CASSLRLAGVHEQFF. The CDR3 DNA is TGTGCCAGCAGTCTCCGACTAGCGGGAGTACATGAGCAGTTCTTC.

CDR3 coding DNA: TGTGCCAGCAGTGCCCTAGCGGGAGCGAACACCGGGGAGCTGTTTTTT. It yields the protein CASSALAGANTGELFF. The V gene is TRBV25-1, the J gene TRBJ2-2; 10 nucleotides line up with TRBD2. The germline gives CDR1 MGHDK, CDR2 SYGVNS. V lost 4 bases to trimming and J lost 0 bases; unmatched junction nucleotides: 2. The CDR3 length is 16 residues.

In this sample, this clone turned up once. The gene calls are TRBV5-5 and TRBJ1-2, with D unclear. The CDR3 is made up of 15 amino acids. The V end lost 4 bases, the J end lost 0 bases, and 13 bases lay between the germline ends. The germline gives CDR1 SGHKS, CDR2 YYEKEE (reference sequence). The CDR3 DNA reads TGTGCCAGCAGCGCCGCTAGAGTAGCTAACTATGGCTACACCTTC. This translates into CASSAARVANYGYTF.

The chain joins TRBV18 to TRBJ2-7, with TRBD2 matching 8 bases. The CDR3 contains 14 residues. Germline assignment: CDR1 KGHSH and CDR2 LQKENI. Trimming at V came to 6 bases and at J to 3 bases, leaving 7 bases not matched to a gene. CDR3 sequence reads: CASSPGGRGYEQYF. DNA for the CDR3: TGTGCCAGCTCCCCGGGGGGGCGGGGCTACGAGCAGTACTTC.

The CDR3 DNA sequence: TGTGCCAGCAGGAGAGATGGGGGCTACACCTTC. Residues: CASRRDGGYTF. This chain uses TRBV6-1 with TRBJ1-2; D is ambiguous. Trimming shortened V by 6 bases and J by 8 bases, and 10 bases separated the two germline ends. The germline gives CDR1 MNHNS, CDR2 SASEGT. This CDR3 spans 11 amino acids.

The chain couples TRBV4-1 to TRBJ2-6, with TRBD1 matching 7 bases. V gave up 3 bases and J gave up 0 bases; unmatched junction bases: 5. The CDR3 has 17 residues. Germline values: CDR1 MGHRA, CDR2 YSYEKL. The CDR3 DNA sequence: TGCGCCAGCAGCCAGAGGACAGGCTCCTCTGGGGCCAACGTCCTGACTTTC. Amino acid sequence: CASSQRTGSSGANVLTF.

The rearrangement links TRBV15 to TRBJ2-3; no firm D call. V was clipped by 1 base and J by 7 bases, with 6 bases between them. Germline V gene lookup returns CDR1 LNHNV and CDR2 YYDKDF (reference sequence). The CDR3 loop spans 12 amino acids. As DNA, the CDR3 is TGTGCCACCAGCAGAGGACCGAATACGCAGTATTTT. Protein: CATSRGPNTQYF.

V is TRBV4-1 and J is TRBJ2-1, with D hard to call. The length of the CDR3 is 13 residues. Trimming left V 4 bases short and J 6 bases short, with 10 bases between. Germline lookup yields CDR1 MGHRA and CDR2 YSYEKL. The CDR3 region has the DNA TGCGCCAGCAGCCTGCTCCTTATCAATGAGCAGTTCTTC. This encodes CASSLLLINEQFF.

The chain joins TRBV4-3 to TRBJ2-2; D might be TRBD2 (7 bases). Germline CDR1 reads LGHNA; CDR2 reads YSLEER. The CDR3 has 17 amino acids. The V end lost 0 bases, the J end lost 3 bases, and 14 bases lay between the germline ends. The CDR3 loop reads CASSQDGQGRDTGELFF. DNA of the CDR3: TGCGCCAGCAGCCAAGATGGGCAGGGGAGGGACACCGGGGAGCTGTTTTTT.

This chain joins TRBV19 and TRBJ1-5, with TRBD1 matching over 9 bases. V was clipped by 5 bases and J by 2 bases; unmatched bases: 10. The CDR3 consists of 17 residues. CDR1 is LNHDA, CDR2 SQIVND, per germline (reference sequence). Here the CDR3 reads CASSPQTGGAGNQPQHF. The CDR3 DNA reads as TGTGCCAGTAGTCCTCAGACAGGGGGAGCGGGCAATCAGCCCCAGCATTTT.

The V call is TRBV19, the J call TRBJ1-5; TRBD1 agrees at 7 bases. Germline loops: CDR1 LNHDA, CDR2 SQIVND (reference sequence). V lost 6 bases to trimming and J lost 0 bases; unmatched junction nucleotides: 17. CDR3 length: 19 residues. The CDR3 protein is CASRGRRDSQTYSNQPQHF. The DNA of the CDR3 is TGTGCCAGTAGGGGCCGGCGGGACAGTCAAACTTATAGCAATCAGCCCCAGCATTTT.

The chain is built from TRBV6-5 and TRBJ1-4; 9 bases are shared with TRBD1. With V trimmed by 6 bases and J by 7 bases, 6 bases remained unmatched. Germline loops: CDR1 MNHEY, CDR2 SVGAGI. The CDR3 runs to 14 residues. DNA of the CDR3: TGTGCCAGCAGCCTCCGGGGACAGGGTGAAAAACTGTTTTTT. This encodes CASSLRGQGEKLFF.

In its sample, this clone was seen once. This chain uses TRBV5-4 with TRBJ2-5, with unresolved D. Germline lookup yields CDR1 SGHNT and CDR2 YYREEE (reference sequence). Between the trimmed V and J ends, which lost 1 base and 1 base, there was a span of 5 bases. This CDR3 is 13 amino acids long. The CDR3 sequence is CASSLPGQETQYF. For the CDR3, the DNA is TGTGCCAGCAGCTTGCCAGGCCAAGAGACCCAGTACTTC.

The rearrangement uses TRBV5-6 and TRBJ2-5; 9 nucleotides align to TRBD2. The CDR3 is 17 residues long. The V and J ends lost 0 bases and 1 base, in that order; junction bases with no gene match: 7. The V gene's germline CDR1 is SGHDT and CDR2 YYEEEE. CDR3 residues: CASSLAGTSPGQETQYF. In nucleotides, the CDR3 is TGTGCCAGCAGCTTGGCCGGGACTAGCCCGGGCCAAGAGACCCAGTACTTC.

The chain links TRBV2 to TRBJ2-1; a weak D match, TRBD2 (6 bases). Germline V gene data show CDR1 as SNHLY and CDR2 as FYNNEI. The germline V and J ends were trimmed by 8 bases and 4 bases, with 15 bases remaining between them. The CDR3 is 14 amino acids. CDR3 nucleotide sequence: TGTGCCAGCCGGGACGGGGGTGATTACAATGAGCAGTTCTTC. It yields the protein CASRDGGDYNEQFF.

V and J are TRBV30 and TRBJ1-6; D is uncertain. V shed 0 bases and J shed 10 bases, with 4 bases lying between them. Germline CDR1 and CDR2: GTSNPN and SVGIG (reference sequence). This CDR3 is 11 amino acids long. In DNA, the CDR3 is TGTGCCTGGAGTGTCTCCTCACCCCTCCACTTT. The encoded protein is CAWSVSSPLHF.

The V and J genes are TRBV5-1 and TRBJ2-3; 7 bases line up with TRBD2. In germline, CDR1 is SGHRS, CDR2 YFSETQ. The J segment lost 5 bases and the V segment lost 5 bases, leaving 8 bases of the junction unmatched. The CDR3 length is 14 residues. CDR3 protein: CASSPEAGIDTQYF. CDR3 coding DNA: TGCGCCAGCAGTCCCGAAGCGGGGATAGATACGCAGTATTTT.

The chain carries TRBV5-1 and TRBJ2-1, with 8 bases lining up with TRBD1. This CDR3 is built from 15 residues. J was trimmed by 8 bases and V by 4 bases; bases with no gene match: 11. Germline assignment: CDR1 SGHRS and CDR2 YFSETQ. The CDR3 DNA sequence: TGCGCCAGCAGCGTGGGACAGGTGGGAGTGGATGAGCAGTTCTTC. Protein sequence: CASSVGQVGVDEQFF.

This clone has a single count. This chain connects TRBV7-2 to TRBJ2-4, with TRBD1 as a possible D gene (5 bases). Looked up from germline, CDR1 is SGHTA and CDR2 is FQGNSA. Trimming pared 5 bases from V and 2 bases from J, leaving 16 bases between. This CDR3 is built from 16 residues. The CDR3 is CASSPRQTLSKNIQYF. As DNA, the CDR3 is TGTGCCAGCAGCCCAAGACAGACCCTCTCCAAAAACATTCAGTACTTC.

The V gene is TRBV10-2, the J gene TRBJ1-2; D gene uncertain. The V gene lost 4 bases and the J gene lost 8 bases, with 17 bases spanning the gap. The CDR3 contains 14 residues. Germline CDR1 and CDR2: WSHSY and SAAADI. The CDR3 sequence: CASSARPSVEGYTF. Here the CDR3 DNA reads TGCGCCAGCAGTGCCCGACCCTCGGTCGAGGGCTACACCTTC.

J is TRBJ1-1 and V is TRBV2; D gene ambiguous. From germline, CDR1 is SNHLY and CDR2 FYNNEI. CDR3 size: 15 residues. Trimming took off 6 bases at V and 1 base at J, with 15 bases between the two ends. The CDR3 DNA reads as TGTGCCAGCAGCCCCCAATCCATGCGGAACACTGAAGCTTTCTTT. Its protein product is CASSPQSMRNTEAFF.

This clone has just one count. V usage is TRBV5-4 and J usage is TRBJ2-1; 15 bases agree with TRBD2. V lost 1 base, J lost 6 bases, and 11 bases stayed unmatched. The CDR3 is 19 residues long. Germline CDR1 reads SGHNT; CDR2 reads YYREEE (reference sequence). The CDR3 loop is CASSLKWTSGGAAPNEQFF. The CDR3 coding sequence is TGTGCCAGCAGCTTGAAGTGGACTAGCGGGGGGGCCGCACCCAATGAGCAGTTCTTC.